The clone carrying this TCR beta chain has a handful of counts. These data are taken from a study of human T cells and chemical hapten exposure. V trimming: 2 bases; J trimming: 0 bases; junction bases outside the gene matches: 4. Germline values: CDR1 MNHNY, CDR2 SVGAGI (reference sequence). CDR3 length: 16 residues. The time point was: healthy volunteer bleed at 2 weeks. Unfractionated whole blood was the source of the extracted total RNA. TCRdb re-derived calls from the RACE reads in MiXCR, one entry per CDR3 protein. The sample has 85,000 to 95,000 distinct CDR3 sequences, approximately 9% seen once; the top ten hold 2.5% to 3%.

The genes are TRBV6-6 and TRBJ2-4, with 7 bases aligning to TRBD1. This sequence originates from a female donor in good health. Some clones in this sample may be carry-over from other donors' samples. Sequenced sample: whole blood. The CDR3 protein is CASSYPGQIAKNIQYF. The CDR3 DNA sequence: TGTGCCAGCAGTTACCCGGGACAGATAGCCAAAAACATTCAGTACTTC.